These 18 T cell receptor beta chains were all obtained from the same sample, sequenced in a study of blood T cell repertoires in COVID-19. Measured with immunoSEQ multiplex PCR; TCRdb has only the in-frame clones, and not every one. The data show about 120,000 clones, roughly 80% seen once. The sample consisted of peripheral blood. The receptor source for this set is a woman in her thirties or forties with acute or convalescent COVID-19.

CDR3 DNA sequence: TGCGCCAGCAGCTCAGACACACTGGGGGCTAAATCACCCCTCCACTTT. Its protein is CASSSDTLGAKSPLHF. The chain uses TRBV5-1 and TRBJ1-6; TRBD1 is a possible D gene (6 bases). The length of the CDR3 is 16 residues. Germline values: CDR1 SGHRS, CDR2 YFSETQ. V dropped 3 bases and J dropped 10 bases, with 20 bases sitting between them.

The chain couples TRBV19 to TRBJ1-5; D ambiguous. CDR3 length: 13 amino acids. Germline CDR1 LNHDA, CDR2 SQIVND (reference sequence). Trimming cost V 1 base and J 7 bases, with 8 bases left between them. Here the CDR3 reads CASSIGGGQPQHF. The CDR3, as DNA: TGTGCCAGTAGTATAGGGGGAGGGCAGCCCCAGCATTTT.

This clone turned up a few times. CDR3 sequence (DNA): TGTGCCAGCTCAACGGGACAGGGTCCCAATTCACCCCTCCACTTT. This encodes CASSTGQGPNSPLHF. The chain has TRBV18 and TRBJ1-6; 9 bases align to TRBD1. The CDR3 spans 15 residues. The V segment lost 5 bases and the J segment 7 bases; nucleotides outside the gene matches: 6. Germline CDR1 and CDR2: KGHSH and LQKENI.

The chain joins TRBV6-5 to TRBJ2-5; no clear D. The germline CDR1 and CDR2 sequences are MNHEY and SVGAGI. The CDR3 is made up of 14 amino acids. V lost 6 bases to trimming and J lost 0 bases, with 11 bases between them. CDR3: CASRPVEYQETQYF. In DNA form, the CDR3 reads TGTGCCAGCAGACCGGTGGAGTACCAAGAGACCCAGTACTTC.

As DNA, the CDR3 is TGTGCCAGCAGTCGGGACAGTAACTATGGCTACACCTTC. Translating it yields CASSRDSNYGYTF. The rearrangement joins TRBV6-5 to TRBJ1-2; 7 bases match TRBD1. The CDR3 runs 13 residues. V was clipped by 5 bases and J by 1 base; unmatched bases: 1. The germline V gene encodes CDR1 MNHEY and CDR2 SVGAGI.

V usage is TRBV4-1 and J usage is TRBJ1-1; D possibly corresponds to TRBD1 (6 bases). The CDR3 sequence is 14 residues long. V was clipped by 1 base and J by 0 bases, with 6 bases between them. Germline assignment: CDR1 MGHRA and CDR2 YSYEKL. The CDR3, as DNA: TGCGCCAGCAGCCAAGGGGACATGAACACTGAAGCTTTCTTT. Encoded protein: CASSQGDMNTEAFF.

The CDR3 DNA follows: TGTGCCACCAGCGGACAGGGGGCACGGAACACTGAAGCTTTCTTT. Translating gives CATSGQGARNTEAFF. The rearrangement uses TRBV15 and TRBJ1-1, with 11 bases matching TRBD1. Trimming took 5 bases from V and 1 from J; bases not matched to a gene: 3. Germline assignment: CDR1 LNHNV and CDR2 YYDKDF (reference sequence). The CDR3 covers 15 residues.

The chain is built from TRBV3-1 (or the pseudogene TRBV3-2) and TRBJ2-4; D may be TRBD1 (5 bases). The CDR3 sequence is 15 residues long. Trimming shortened V by 1 base and J by 3 bases, and 10 bases separated the two germline ends. CDR1 and CDR2 from the germline V gene are LGHDT and YNNKEL (reference sequence). CDR3 sequence (DNA): TGTGCCAGCAGCCAAGGCGACAGACGCAAAAACATTCAGTACTTC. Translating gives CASSQGDRRKNIQYF.

The rearrangement links TRBV30 to TRBJ1-3; D not resolved. Germline CDR1 GTSNPN, CDR2 SVGIG (reference sequence). Trimming took off 3 bases at V and 0 bases at J, with 15 bases between the two ends. The CDR3 totals 16 residues. The CDR3 region has the DNA TGTGCCTGGAGCCTTACGGGAGTGTACTCTGGAAACACCATATATTTT. Amino acids: CAWSLTGVYSGNTIYF.

The chain uses TRBV27 and TRBJ2-7; 7 bases are a match to TRBD1. V lost 1 base to trimming and J lost 0 bases; unmatched junction nucleotides: 6. Germline V CDR1 and CDR2: MNHEY, SMNVEV (reference sequence). The CDR3 runs 16 residues. For the CDR3, the DNA is TGTGCCAGCAGTTTATTCCCGACAGGGAGCTCCTACGAGCAGTACTTC. Translation gives CASSLFPTGSSYEQYF.

This clone appeared a few times. The chain carries TRBV19 and TRBJ1-2; weak D call: TRBD1 (6 bases). The ends were cut back, 4 bases at V and 0 bases at J, with 12 bases in the middle. Per germline, CDR1 LNHDA and CDR2 SQIVND (reference sequence). The CDR3 covers 15 residues. CDR3 protein: CASSTSTGANYGYTF. CDR3 coding DNA: TGTGCCAGTAGTACTTCGACAGGCGCTAACTATGGCTACACCTTC.

The chain has TRBV4-3 and TRBJ2-7; D possibly corresponds to TRBD1 (6 bases). This CDR3 is 16 amino acids long. Trimming stripped 0 bases from V and 5 bases from J, with 17 bases between. Per the germline V gene, CDR1 is LGHNA and CDR2 is YSLEER. The CDR3 DNA reads TGCGCCAGCAGCCAAGATCTGAGGCAGGGGTTTGACGAGCAGTACTTC. This sequence encodes CASSQDLRQGFDEQYF.

In its sample, this clone was seen once. The rearrangement links TRBV6-5 to TRBJ1-6, with TRBD1 matching over 7 bases. Germline-derived CDR1 and CDR2 are MNHEY and SVGAGI. The V segment lost 6 bases and the J segment 5 bases; nucleotides outside the gene matches: 7. The CDR3 consists of 15 residues. The CDR3 nucleotides are TGTGCCAGCAGATCCTCCGGGACAGATAATTCACCCCTCCACTTT. Translation gives CASRSSGTDNSPLHF.

The genes are TRBV4-1 and TRBJ1-2; possible D gene TRBD1, 6 bases. Germline loops: CDR1 MGHRA, CDR2 YSYEKL. Trimming left V 4 bases short and J 5 bases short, with 17 bases between. The CDR3 totals 15 residues. The CDR3 loop is CASSRMGGAGYGYTF. For the CDR3, the DNA is TGCGCCAGCAGCCGAATGGGGGGGGCAGGATATGGCTACACCTTC.

In this sample, this clone turned up once. The V and J genes are TRBV19 and TRBJ1-2; D gene uncertain. V lost 4 bases and J 4 bases, leaving 10 bases between the germline ends. The CDR3 extends over 13 amino acids. CDR1 is LNHDA, CDR2 SQIVND, per germline (reference sequence). The CDR3 loop is CASSNPGSYGYTF. The CDR3 DNA reads TGTGCCAGTAGTAACCCGGGGAGCTATGGCTACACCTTC.

This clone was recorded a few times. The CDR3 sequence is CASSEAGRDTGELFF. CDR3 bases: TGTGCCAGCAGTGAAGCTGGGAGGGACACCGGGGAGCTGTTTTTT. J is TRBJ2-2 and V is TRBV25-1, with 7 nucleotides matching TRBD2. There are 15 residues in the CDR3. The germline V gene encodes CDR1 MGHDK and CDR2 SYGVNS. Unmatched junction bases numbered 3, after V lost 2 bases and J lost 3 bases.

The CDR3 DNA sequence: TGTGCCAGCAGCTTAGTTATCGGGACAGACACGTACGAGCAGTACTTC. The encoded protein is CASSLVIGTDTYEQYF. The V and J genes are TRBV7-2 and TRBJ2-7, with 7 bases lining up with TRBD1. Germline CDR1 reads SGHTA; CDR2 reads FQGNSA. This CDR3 spans 16 amino acids. The V and J ends lost 1 base and 4 bases, in that order; junction bases with no gene match: 10.

The chain links TRBV7-3 to TRBJ1-1; D is uncertain. There are 13 residues in the CDR3. Between the trimmed V and J ends, which lost 4 bases and 1 base, there was a span of 7 bases. The germline CDR1 and CDR2 sequences are SGHTA and FQGTGA. The chain's CDR3 is CASSSSGNTEAFF. The CDR3 bases are TGTGCCAGCAGCTCGTCAGGGAACACTGAAGCTTTCTTT.